This passage covers 24 T cell receptor beta chains from one sample sequenced in a study of lymphopenia after photon versus proton radiotherapy. The protocol was immunoSEQ multiplex PCR, while the TCRdb copy is restricted to in-frame clones and leaves out a portion. The sample holds 160,000 or so clones; about 88% are singletons and the top ten take around 5%. Sequencing used peripheral blood, obtained from a patient treated with photon-based radiotherapy. These receptor sequences come from a man over 45 with gastric cancer.

CDR3 nucleotide sequence: TGTGCCAGCAGCTTGAACAGGGGGTATGGCTACACCTTC. The encoded protein is CASSLNRGYGYTF. This chain joins TRBV11-2 and TRBJ1-2, with 8 bases matching TRBD1. Germline CDR1 reads SGHAT; CDR2 reads FQNNGV. After removal of 3 bases from V and 5 bases from J, the junction contained 2 bases not matched to a gene. The CDR3 has 13 amino acids.

The rearrangement uses TRBV19 and TRBJ1-1; D is unresolved. Germline lookup yields CDR1 LNHDA and CDR2 SQIVND (reference sequence). V shed 3 bases and J shed 1 base, with 6 bases lying between them. This CDR3 region has 13 residues. CDR3 DNA: TGTGCCAGTAGTATGGGCACGAACACTGAAGCTTTCTTT. Translation: CASSMGTNTEAFF. Looking up the rest from reference TRBV19 and TRBJ1-1 gives the full variable domain: DGGITQSPKYLFRKEGQNVTLSCEQNLNHDAMYWYRQDPGQGLRLIYYSQIVNDFQKGDIAEGYSVSREKKESFPLTVTSAQKNPTAFYLCASSMGTNTEAFFGQGTRLTVV.

The genes are TRBV30 and TRBJ2-7, with D unclear. Germline V gene data show CDR1 as GTSNPN and CDR2 as SVGIG (reference sequence). CDR3 length equals 13 residues. Trimming pared 2 bases from V and 5 bases from J, leaving 13 bases between. The CDR3 region is CAWSPSYRNEQYF. CDR3 in DNA: TGTGCCTGGAGTCCCTCGTATAGAAACGAGCAGTACTTC.

The chain carries TRBV7-2 and TRBJ2-1, with D possibly TRBD2 on 6 matching bases. The V end lost 5 bases, the J end lost 8 bases, and 16 bases lay between the germline ends. Germline lookup yields CDR1 SGHTA and CDR2 FQGNSA. The CDR3 loop spans 14 amino acids. This CDR3 reads CASSLRDSQDEQFF. CDR3 nucleotide sequence: TGTGCCAGCAGCCTTCGGGACTCACAAGATGAGCAGTTCTTC. Complete variable domain (other parts from reference TRBV7-2 and TRBJ2-1): GAGVSQSPSNKVTEKGKDVELRCDPISGHTALYWYRQSLGQGLEFLIYFQGNSAPDKSGLPSDRFSAERTGGSVSTLTIQRTQQEDSAVYLCASSLRDSQDEQFFGPGTRLTVL.

V and J are TRBV2 and TRBJ2-7, with 7 nucleotides matching TRBD1. CDR1 and CDR2 from the germline V gene are SNHLY and FYNNEI. Trimming took 4 bases from V and 3 from J; bases not matched to a gene: 12. The CDR3 runs to 16 residues. CDR3 in amino acids: CASSVSGDRVSYEQYF. The CDR3 DNA reads TGTGCCAGCAGTGTGTCGGGCGACAGGGTAAGCTACGAGCAGTACTTC.

The chain employs TRBV19 and TRBJ2-7; TRBD2 is a possible D gene (6 bases). CDR3 length: 14 amino acids. V was trimmed by 4 bases and J by 6 bases, leaving 16 bases between them. CDR1 is LNHDA and CDR2 is SQIVND in the germline V gene (reference sequence). CDR3 nucleotide sequence: TGTGCCAGTAGTAAGAGTATCGCGGGGAGCGAGCAGTACTTC. This encodes CASSKSIAGSEQYF.

J is TRBJ1-4 and V is TRBV25-1, with D possibly being TRBD1 (6 bases). V shed 0 bases and J shed 13 bases, with 27 bases lying between them. Germline CDR1 and CDR2: MGHDK and SYGVNS. CDR3 length: 18 residues. CDR3 coding DNA: TGTGCCAGCAGTGAATATGGGGGGAGGCAGGGGCCGCGTTCAGGACTGTTTTTT. Its protein is CASSEYGGRQGPRSGLFF.

The chain has TRBV5-6 and TRBJ1-4, with D possibly matching TRBD1 (5 bases). Germline loops: CDR1 SGHDT, CDR2 YYEEEE. The V gene lost 0 bases and the J gene lost 2 bases, with 11 bases spanning the gap. This CDR3 is 16 amino acids long. CDR3 sequence: CASSLVGTGTNEKLFF. The CDR3 coding sequence is TGTGCCAGCAGCTTGGTAGGGACGGGGACTAATGAAAAACTGTTTTTT.

This chain links TRBV11-2 with TRBJ1-4, with D perhaps TRBD1 (5 bases). CDR1 and CDR2 (germline): SGHAT, FQNNGV. With 7 bases removed from V and 5 bases from J, the gap between germline ends came to 17 bases. The CDR3 has 15 residues. The CDR3 spells CASKGPGTLNEKLFF. For the CDR3, the DNA is TGTGCCAGCAAGGGCCCAGGGACCCTAAATGAAAAACTGTTTTTT.

This chain joins TRBV19 and TRBJ1-1; no definite D call. The CDR3 is made up of 15 amino acids. V lost 3 bases, J lost 1 base, and 12 bases lay in between. CDR1 and CDR2 (germline): LNHDA, SQIVND (reference sequence). This CDR3 reads CASSILAQRNTEAFF. CDR3 DNA: TGTGCCAGTAGTATTCTTGCCCAGAGGAACACTGAAGCTTTCTTT.

This rearrangement joins TRBV11-2 to TRBJ2-1; the match to TRBD2 covers 10 bases. Trimming at V came to 5 bases and at J to 5 bases, leaving 6 bases not matched to a gene. Germline-derived CDR1 and CDR2 are SGHAT and FQNNGV. This CDR3 region has 15 residues. Here the CDR3 reads CASSPSGSRHNEQFF. As DNA, the CDR3 is TGTGCCAGCAGCCCTAGCGGGAGTAGGCACAATGAGCAGTTCTTC.

In its sample, this clone was seen once. The gene calls are TRBV19 and TRBJ2-5, with 10 bases that match TRBD1. Losses at the gene ends were 5 bases for V and 5 bases for J; bases not matched to a gene: 8. Germline V gene sequence: CDR1 LNHDA, CDR2 SQIVND (reference sequence). This CDR3 spans 15 amino acids. CDR3 sequence: CASSPVDRGAETQYF. The CDR3, as DNA: TGTGCCAGTAGTCCCGTGGACAGGGGGGCGGAGACCCAGTACTTC.

The V gene is TRBV27, the J gene TRBJ2-7; 10 bases agree with TRBD1. The germline gives CDR1 MNHEY, CDR2 SMNVEV (reference sequence). Trimming cost V 6 bases and J 5 bases; bases outside gene matches: 4. The CDR3 is 13 residues long. CDR3 DNA sequence: TGTGCCAGCAGCGGGACAGGGGCCCACGAGCAGTACTTC. Protein product: CASSGTGAHEQYF.

This clone was seen only once. The CDR3 DNA follows: TGTGCCAGTAAAATCGAGGGACCTGCGGGTGGCTACACCTTC. Translated: CASKIEGPAGGYTF. V and J are TRBV6-5 and TRBJ1-2, with D possibly TRBD1 on 5 matching bases. This CDR3 has 14 residues. Trimming took 9 bases from V and 7 from J, leaving 21 bases between them. Germline V gives CDR1 MNHEY, CDR2 SVGAGI.

This chain joins TRBV4-2 and TRBJ1-5, with 10 bases that match TRBD1. The CDR3 has 15 residues. With 4 bases clipped from V and 3 bases from J, the junction kept 3 bases outside the gene matches. Per the germline V gene, CDR1 is LGHNA and CDR2 is YNFKEQ. The CDR3 loop is CASSRDRGSNQPQHF. For the CDR3, the DNA is TGTGCCAGCAGCCGGGACAGGGGCTCCAATCAGCCCCAGCATTTT.

The V gene is TRBV23-1, the J gene TRBJ2-7, with TRBD2 identical over 9 bases. TRBV23-1 is an ORF, and what it does is uncertain. The ends lost 0 bases at V and 2 bases at J; junction bases unmatched: 8. There are 17 residues in the CDR3. The CDR3 sequence: CASSQSSSGRRTYEQYF. The CDR3 nucleotides are TGCGCCAGCAGTCAATCTAGCAGCGGGAGGAGAACCTACGAGCAGTACTTC.

V usage is TRBV4-2 and J usage is TRBJ1-5, with D uncertain. This CDR3 is 15 amino acids long. Germline values: CDR1 LGHNA, CDR2 YNFKEQ. With 0 bases removed from V and 2 bases from J, the gap between germline ends came to 8 bases. The CDR3 coding sequence is TGTGCCAGCAGCCAAGAAATGAGGGGCAATCAGCCCCAGCATTTT. This gives the protein CASSQEMRGNQPQHF.

The chain uses TRBV30 and TRBJ2-2; 9 bases map to TRBD2. V was clipped by 5 bases and J by 1 base; unmatched bases: 2. CDR3 length equals 14 residues. Germline lookup yields CDR1 GTSNPN and CDR2 SVGIG (reference sequence). The DNA for the CDR3 is TGTGCCTGGGGGACTAGCCGGAACACCGGGGAGCTGTTTTTT. Its protein is CAWGTSRNTGELFF.

CDR3: CASSYLSDTQYF. The DNA for the CDR3 is TGTGCCAGCAGTTATCTCTCAGATACGCAGTATTTT. The chain is built from TRBV6-6 and TRBJ2-3, with unresolved D. Germline values: CDR1 MNHNY, CDR2 SVGAGI (reference sequence). This CDR3 has 12 residues. Deletions cut 3 bases from V and 4 bases from J, with 5 bases between.

The rearrangement joins TRBV2 to TRBJ1-4; 9 bases are shared with TRBD1. The CDR3 is 15 residues long. V lost 1 base, J lost 7 bases, and 4 bases stayed unmatched. Germline V gene lookup returns CDR1 SNHLY and CDR2 FYNNEI. The CDR3 DNA is TGTGCCAGCAGTGAAGGGGACAGGGCCCTTGAAAAACTGTTTTTT. Amino acid sequence: CASSEGDRALEKLFF. Full variable domain (missing parts from reference TRBV2 and TRBJ1-4): EPEVTQTPSHQVTQMGQEVILRCVPISNHLYFYWYRQILGQKVEFLVSFYNNEISEKSEIFDDQFSVERPDGSNFTLKIRSTKLEDSAMYFCASSEGDRALEKLFFGSGTQLSVL.

This chain uses TRBV25-1 with TRBJ2-1, with D perhaps TRBD2 (6 bases). The CDR3 is made up of 16 amino acids. V was clipped by 2 bases and J by 3 bases, with 14 bases between them. The germline V gene has CDR1 MGHDK and CDR2 SYGVNS. CDR3 sequence: CASSEGGSLGYNEQFF. The CDR3 region has the DNA TGTGCCAGCAGTGAAGGGGGGAGCTTAGGCTACAATGAGCAGTTCTTC.

This clone was observed a few times. The chain joins TRBV5-1 to TRBJ2-1; 15 nucleotides line up with TRBD2. The V and J ends lost 4 bases and 10 bases, in that order; junction bases with no gene match: 9. The germline V gene encodes CDR1 SGHRS and CDR2 YFSETQ. The CDR3 covers 16 residues. In nucleotides, the CDR3 is TGCGCCAGCAGCGAACGGACTAGCGGGAGGGCTTGGGAGCAGTTCTTC. It is translated as CASSERTSGRAWEQFF.

The chain carries TRBV7-2 and TRBJ2-7; TRBD1 matches at 8 bases. Germline V lookup: CDR1 SGHTA, CDR2 FQGNSA. V gave up 5 bases and J gave up 4 bases; unmatched junction bases: 4. The CDR3 has 13 residues. The CDR3 loop is CASSTTGVYEQYF. CDR3 in DNA: TGTGCCAGCAGCACGACAGGGGTTTACGAGCAGTACTTC.

The chain joins TRBV15 to TRBJ2-2, with D perhaps matching TRBD1 (6 bases). The CDR3 is 16 residues long. Germline CDR1 LNHNV, CDR2 YYDKDF (reference sequence). The ends were cut back, 5 bases at V and 1 base at J, with 14 bases in the middle. The CDR3 region is CATSLQGSMNTGELFF. Here the CDR3 DNA reads TGTGCCACCAGCCTACAGGGTTCGATGAACACCGGGGAGCTGTTTTTT.